The 25 T cell receptor beta chains presented below share a single source sample, sequenced in a study of beta chain features in type 1 diabetes. Their antigens remain unidentified. Study-wide findings and caveats: Moderate yet significant TCRB CDR3 shortening was seen in Type 1 diabetes patients in all four CD4+ subsets.

What was sequenced were expressed TCRB transcripts, since all of the isolated RNA had been reverse transcribed. Method: immunoSEQ multiplex PCR; TCRdb's copy keeps in-frame clones and lacks some. The table includes some 250,000 clones, about a tenth detected once. The sequenced material came from naive CD4+ T cells from blood. Every receptor here comes from a man aged 30 to 45 with type 1 diabetes.

The V gene is TRBV28, the J gene TRBJ2-7; D is possibly TRBD1 (6 bases). The length of the CDR3 is 12 residues. Germline V lookup: CDR1 MDHEN, CDR2 SYDVKM. V lost 7 bases and J lost 4, with 11 bases in between. This chain's CDR3 is CASTGQGYEQYF. The DNA for the CDR3 is TGTGCCAGCACTGGCCAGGGGTACGAGCAGTACTTC.

This clone was counted between two and nine times. The genes are TRBV6-1 and TRBJ2-4; tentatively, D is TRBD2 (6 bases). V was pared by 6 bases and J by 6 bases, with 12 bases between. Looked up from germline, CDR1 is MNHNS and CDR2 is SASEGT. This CDR3 has 13 residues. In nucleotides, the CDR3 is TGTGCCAGCAGCCTAGGGAGGCGAAACATTCAGTACTTC. Residues: CASSLGRRNIQYF.

This clone was seen more than once but under ten times. This chain connects TRBV30 to TRBJ1-5; 7 positions agree with TRBD1. V was pared by 2 bases and J by 3 bases, with 4 bases of the junction left unmatched. The CDR3 has 14 residues. Germline loops: CDR1 GTSNPN, CDR2 SVGIG (reference sequence). The CDR3 DNA reads as TGTGCCTGGAGTCCGGACAGGATCAATCAGCCCCAGCATTTT. As protein: CAWSPDRINQPQHF.

This sequence joins TRBV12-5 and TRBJ2-1; 8 bases fit TRBD2. Trimming removed 7 bases from V and 0 bases from J; junction bases left unmatched: 8. In germline, CDR1 is LGHNT, CDR2 FRNRAP. The CDR3 has 16 amino acids. The CDR3 nucleotides are TGTGCTAGTGACAGCTCGGGGGGGGGCTCCTACAATGAGCAGTTCTTC. Protein product: CASDSSGGGSYNEQFF.

This clone appeared a few times. This chain connects TRBV5-6 to TRBJ1-2; D uncertain. Trimming removed 2 bases at V and 6 bases at J, with 14 bases between. The CDR3 is 14 amino acids. CDR1 is SGHDT, CDR2 YYEEEE, per germline. CDR3 in DNA: TGTGCCAGCAGCTTAATCCGGTCAAAACATGGCTACACCTTC. Its translation: CASSLIRSKHGYTF.

The rearrangement uses TRBV9 and TRBJ2-3; D is perhaps TRBD2 (5 bases). V gave up 3 bases and J gave up 5 bases, with 16 bases separating them. The CDR3 loop spans 15 amino acids. Germline V lookup: CDR1 SGDLS, CDR2 YYNGEE. The DNA for the CDR3 is TGTGCCAGCAGCGCACGCGAGGGTGGTGGAGATACGCAGTATTTT. This encodes CASSAREGGGDTQYF.

The chain has TRBV5-1 and TRBJ1-2, with 9 bases matching TRBD1. This CDR3 region has 16 residues. Germline V gene data show CDR1 as SGHRS and CDR2 as YFSETQ. J gave up 4 bases and V 0 bases, and 7 bases lay outside the gene matches. The CDR3 loop reads CASSLEGGQGSYGYTF. DNA for the CDR3: TGCGCCAGCAGCTTGGAAGGGGGACAGGGAAGCTATGGCTACACCTTC.

In this sample, this clone turned up a few times. The chain is built from TRBV9 and TRBJ2-5; TRBD2 agrees at 13 bases. Germline CDR1 reads SGDLS; CDR2 reads YYNGEE. This CDR3 spans 16 amino acids. J was trimmed by 5 bases and V by 0 bases; bases with no gene match: 4. Here the CDR3 DNA reads TGTGCCAGCAGCGTAGGACTAGCGGGGGGCGGGGAGACCCAGTACTTC. Its translation is CASSVGLAGGGETQYF.

This clone has a handful of counts. The chain is built from TRBV12-5 and TRBJ2-4, with a tentative D call TRBD2 (5 bases). This CDR3 contains 14 residues. V was pared by 4 bases and J by 9 bases, with 16 bases between. Looked up from germline, CDR1 is LGHNT and CDR2 is FRNRAP. In DNA, the CDR3 is TGTGCTAGTGGTTATGGTCCCCGGAGCGGCATTCAGTACTTC. As protein: CASGYGPRSGIQYF.

The rearrangement links TRBV5-1 to TRBJ2-2; no clear D gene. Deletions cut 0 bases from V and 7 bases from J, with 13 bases between. CDR3 length: 15 residues. Germline V gene data show CDR1 as SGHRS and CDR2 as YFSETQ. CDR3 loop: CASSLAPGGSGELFF. The CDR3, as DNA: TGCGCCAGCAGCTTGGCCCCAGGTGGAAGCGGGGAGCTGTTTTTT. The variable domain in full, completed from reference TRBV5-1 and TRBJ2-2, reads KAGVTQTPRYLIKTRGQQVTLSCSPISGHRSVSWYQQTPGQGLQFLFEYFSETQRNKGNFPGRFSGRQFSNSRSEMNVSTLELGDSALYLCASSLAPGGSGELFFGEGSRLTVL.

This clone was counted only a few times. This chain links TRBV7-8 with TRBJ2-7; 7 bases are a match to TRBD1. The J segment lost 2 bases and the V segment lost 1 base, leaving 2 bases of the junction unmatched. Germline V gene data show CDR1 as SGHVS and CDR2 as FQNEAQ. CDR3 length: 14 amino acids. The CDR3 nucleotides read TGTGCCAGCAGCTTAGTTGGGACAGCCTACGAGCAGTACTTC. Protein sequence: CASSLVGTAYEQYF.

The V and J genes are TRBV30 and TRBJ1-6, with no clear D. The CDR3 runs 12 residues. Germline CDR1 is GTSNPN and CDR2 is SVGIG (reference sequence). The V and J ends lost 4 bases and 6 bases respectively, with 7 bases between them. In DNA form, the CDR3 reads TGTGCCTGGATGGTCGGTAATTCACCCCTCCACTTT. Translation gives CAWMVGNSPLHF.

This clone showed up just a few times. The chain has TRBV7-2 and TRBJ1-2; 7 bases line up with TRBD1. The V gene end was trimmed by 3 bases and the J gene end by 4 bases; junction bases not matched to a gene: 8. The CDR3 loop spans 15 amino acids. Germline CDR1 reads SGHTA; CDR2 reads FQGNSA. CDR3 bases: TGTGCCAGCAGCTTCGGACAGGCGAAAGCCTATGGCTACACCTTC. It is translated as CASSFGQAKAYGYTF.

The J gene is TRBJ1-5, the V gene TRBV7-9; 8 bases line up with TRBD1. The CDR3 length is 14 residues. The V segment lost 5 bases and the J segment 7 bases; nucleotides outside the gene matches: 7. CDR1 and CDR2 (germline): SEHNR, FQNEAQ (reference sequence). DNA for the CDR3: TGTGCCAGCAGCCAGACAGGGGTCTTACAGCCCCAGCATTTT. Amino acids: CASSQTGVLQPQHF.

This clone was observed a few times. V gene TRBV15 combines with J gene TRBJ1-5; 8 bases align to TRBD1. CDR1 and CDR2 from the germline V gene are LNHNV and YYDKDF (reference sequence). This CDR3 comprises 19 residues. Trimming at V came to 3 bases and at J to 2 bases, leaving 15 bases not matched to a gene. The CDR3 DNA is TGTGCCACCAGCAGCGGACAGGGAGGGGACGTATGGGGCAATCAGCCCCAGCATTTT. As protein: CATSSGQGGDVWGNQPQHF.

CDR3 amino acids: CASSQATPGQGIDEQFF. In DNA, the CDR3 is TGCGCCAGCAGCCAAGCCACGCCGGGACAGGGGATAGATGAGCAGTTCTTC. The chain has TRBV4-3 and TRBJ2-1; 10 nucleotides line up with TRBD1. CDR1 and CDR2 from the germline V gene are LGHNA and YSLEER. J lost 8 bases, V lost 1 base, and 11 bases had no gene match. The CDR3 runs 17 residues.

V and J are TRBV5-1 and TRBJ1-5; D ambiguous. The CDR3 totals 15 residues. Germline values: CDR1 SGHRS, CDR2 YFSETQ. Trimming removed 0 bases from V and 5 bases from J, with 12 bases in between. CDR3 in DNA: TGCGCCAGCAGCTTGGATTCCGGTACGGATCAGCCCCAGCATTTT. It translates to CASSLDSGTDQPQHF.

The CDR3 spells CASSVRGSTFF. The CDR3 coding sequence is TGTGCCAGCAGTGTCAGGGGGTCGACTTTCTTT. The genes are TRBV2 and TRBJ1-1; 7 bases match TRBD1. There are 11 residues in the CDR3. Per germline, CDR1 SNHLY and CDR2 FYNNEI. Trimming removed 4 bases from V and 12 bases from J; junction bases left unmatched: 5.

This clone has more than one count but fewer than ten. CDR3 residues: CASSLTMNYGYTF. Written as DNA, the CDR3 is TGTGCCAGCAGCTTAACTATGAACTATGGCTACACCTTC. The chain couples TRBV11-1 to TRBJ1-2, with D unresolved. Trimming took off 2 bases at V and 2 bases at J, with 6 bases between the two ends. This CDR3 is 13 amino acids long. Germline V gene lookup returns CDR1 SGHAT and CDR2 FQDESV (reference sequence).

The chain joins TRBV14 to TRBJ1-4; D unclear. The V gene lost 0 bases and the J gene lost 8 bases, with 4 bases spanning the gap. Germline CDR1 reads SGHDN; CDR2 reads FVKESK. The CDR3 has 12 amino acids. This chain's CDR3 is CASSQDFEKLFF. In nucleotides, the CDR3 is TGTGCCAGCAGCCAAGACTTCGAAAAACTGTTTTTT.

Points on this clone: Other nucleotide sequences in the sample specify the same CDR3. This chain joins TRBV5-1 and TRBJ2-7; 7 positions match TRBD1. This CDR3 is 14 amino acids long. In germline, CDR1 is SGHRS, CDR2 YFSETQ. Trimming took 2 bases from V and 5 from J; bases not matched to a gene: 7. CDR3 region: CASSFRTGGDEQYF. DNA for the CDR3: TGCGCCAGCAGCTTTCGGACAGGAGGCGACGAGCAGTACTTC.

The chain has TRBV5-1 and TRBJ2-1, with 12 nucleotides matching TRBD2. CDR3 length equals 17 residues. Germline V CDR1 and CDR2: SGHRS, YFSETQ. Losses at the gene ends were 3 bases for V and 5 bases for J; bases not matched to a gene: 9. The CDR3 DNA sequence: TGCGCCAGCAGCTCATTGCCGGGACTAGCGGGTAACAATGAGCAGTTCTTC. Translation gives CASSSLPGLAGNNEQFF. The entire variable domain, with the rest obtained from reference TRBV5-1 and TRBJ2-1, is as follows: KAGVTQTPRYLIKTRGQQVTLSCSPISGHRSVSWYQQTPGQGLQFLFEYFSETQRNKGNFPGRFSGRQFSNSRSEMNVSTLELGDSALYLCASSSLPGLAGNNEQFFGPGTRLTVL.

This clone has a handful of counts. This rearrangement joins TRBV6-1 to TRBJ1-3; D unclear. Germline CDR1 MNHNS, CDR2 SASEGT. Trimming cost V 1 base and J 0 bases, with 7 bases left between them. This CDR3 has 15 residues. The CDR3 DNA sequence: TGTGCCAGCAGTGAAGACTCGAGCTCTGGAAACACCATATATTTT. As protein: CASSEDSSSGNTIYF.

This clone was observed a few times. The gene calls are TRBV6-6 and TRBJ1-6; tentative D call: TRBD1 (5 bases). Trimming took 6 bases from V and 7 from J, leaving 16 bases between them. This CDR3 is 15 amino acids long. In germline, CDR1 is MNHNY, CDR2 SVGAGI (reference sequence). The DNA for the CDR3 is TGTGCCAGCAGAGCTGGGGACTCCCAGAATTCACCCCTCCACTTT. The encoded protein is CASRAGDSQNSPLHF.

The rearrangement uses TRBV9 and TRBJ2-3, with 7 bases that match TRBD2. The CDR3 is 17 amino acids. V was pared by 0 bases and J by 2 bases, with 9 bases of the junction left unmatched. The germline V gene encodes CDR1 SGDLS and CDR2 YYNGEE. The CDR3 sequence: CASSVAASGGPTDTQYF. In DNA form, the CDR3 reads TGTGCCAGCAGCGTAGCGGCTAGCGGTGGCCCCACAGATACGCAGTATTTT.